The present entry profiles one T cell receptor (beta chain) with its context. Its specificity is not known. The junction departs from germline at one end; a sequencing error may be responsible. Making TCR beta cDNA involved approximately 480 ng total RNA and a constant-region primer. ARM-PCR, slightly modified, supplied the TCR beta libraries through three nested multiplex PCR rounds. In the first two PCR rounds, TRBV1-TRBV30 forward primers were paired with a C-beta reverse primer, and each round lasted about 10 cycles. A single record per CDR3 protein comes from TCRdb applying MiXCR to the multiplex PCR reads. The profile shows approximately 45,000 distinct CDR3 sequences, roughly 74% of them singletons. The record originates from a study of tumor-infiltrating lymphocytes in primary liver carcinoma. General observations from the study: When set against blood, tumors had a significantly higher top-250-clone fraction (p = 0.039). Reduced overlap was seen in tumor-adjacent and tumor-blood pairs versus tumor region pairs.

CDR1 and CDR2 (germline): LNHDA, SQIVND (reference sequence). This CDR3 contains 15 residues. Total RNA and DNA came together from around 18-30 mg of bulk tissue without cell sorting. The clonotype was recovered from a woman aged 30 to 39 with primary liver carcinoma and hepatitis B virus infection. The gene calls are TRBV19 and TRBJ2-1; 8 nucleotides line up with TRBD2. Sequenced material: tumor-adjacent normal liver tissue. CDR3 coding DNA: TGTACCAGTATGAGCGGGAGTACCAGTATGAATGAGCAGTTCTTC. Amino acid sequence: CTSMSGSTSMNEQFF.